This is a list of T cell receptor beta chains from one sample in a study of post-analysis software for immune sequencing data. TCRdb re-called the PCR reads with MiXCR, one entry per CDR3 protein. Of roughly 670,000 distinct CDR3 sequences listed, roughly three fifths are singletons. Sequenced material: blood. All receptors come from a girl aged 2 to 10 with multiple sclerosis. Each CDR3 is given with its conserved first and last residue.

J: TRBJ1-1
V: TRBV10-3
CDR3: CAISERGRLNTEAFF

J: TRBJ2-7
V: TRBV27
CDR3: CASSTPGQGLHEQYF

J: TRBJ1-5
V: TRBV4-3
CDR3: CASSQDGQGLANQPQHF

J: TRBJ2-7
V: TRBV10-1
CDR3: CASSEVSQGVHEQYF

J: TRBJ1-2
V: TRBV9
CDR3: CASSVQGSFSGYTF

J: TRBJ2-3
V: TRBV29-1
CDR3: CSVFGQTTTDTQYF

J: TRBJ2-4
V: TRBV7-2
CDR3: CASSNRTSRNIQYF

J: TRBJ2-1
V: TRBV7-9
CDR3: CASSSLSWKSNEQFF

J: TRBJ2-1
V: TRBV7-2
CDR3: CASSLGGGVTYNEQFF

J: .
V: TRBV5-1
CDR3: CASSLFKAGPPYEQYF

J: TRBJ2-1
V: TRBV7-2
CDR3: CASSTTTVSSYNEQFF

J: TRBJ1-2
V: TRBV4-1
CDR3: CASSQATGGGYGYTF

J: TRBJ2-1
V: TRBV11-2
CDR3: CASSLGTAPYNEQFF

J: TRBJ2-4
V: TRBV28
CDR3: CASNIGTVNIQYF

J: TRBJ2-3
V: TRBV29-1
CDR3: CSGDRGRGTDTQYF

J: TRBJ2-1
V: TRBV6-2/TRBV6-3
CDR3: CASSSLFTGTNLLGEQFF

J: TRBJ1-4
V: TRBV6-5
CDR3: CATSATTNEKLFF

J: TRBJ2-1
V: TRBV20-1
CDR3: CSAPTSGNEQFF

J: TRBJ2-3
V: TRBV29-1
CDR3: CSAVGTHSTNTQYF

J: TRBJ2-1
V: TRBV4-3
CDR3: CASSQAAGSMNEQFF

J: TRBJ2-5
V: TRBV20-1
CDR3: CSARARGGETQYF

J: TRBJ2-1
V: TRBV10-3
CDR3: CAISSPAENNEQFF

J: TRBJ2-3
V: TRBV7-3
CDR3: CASSHAVTGTDTQYF